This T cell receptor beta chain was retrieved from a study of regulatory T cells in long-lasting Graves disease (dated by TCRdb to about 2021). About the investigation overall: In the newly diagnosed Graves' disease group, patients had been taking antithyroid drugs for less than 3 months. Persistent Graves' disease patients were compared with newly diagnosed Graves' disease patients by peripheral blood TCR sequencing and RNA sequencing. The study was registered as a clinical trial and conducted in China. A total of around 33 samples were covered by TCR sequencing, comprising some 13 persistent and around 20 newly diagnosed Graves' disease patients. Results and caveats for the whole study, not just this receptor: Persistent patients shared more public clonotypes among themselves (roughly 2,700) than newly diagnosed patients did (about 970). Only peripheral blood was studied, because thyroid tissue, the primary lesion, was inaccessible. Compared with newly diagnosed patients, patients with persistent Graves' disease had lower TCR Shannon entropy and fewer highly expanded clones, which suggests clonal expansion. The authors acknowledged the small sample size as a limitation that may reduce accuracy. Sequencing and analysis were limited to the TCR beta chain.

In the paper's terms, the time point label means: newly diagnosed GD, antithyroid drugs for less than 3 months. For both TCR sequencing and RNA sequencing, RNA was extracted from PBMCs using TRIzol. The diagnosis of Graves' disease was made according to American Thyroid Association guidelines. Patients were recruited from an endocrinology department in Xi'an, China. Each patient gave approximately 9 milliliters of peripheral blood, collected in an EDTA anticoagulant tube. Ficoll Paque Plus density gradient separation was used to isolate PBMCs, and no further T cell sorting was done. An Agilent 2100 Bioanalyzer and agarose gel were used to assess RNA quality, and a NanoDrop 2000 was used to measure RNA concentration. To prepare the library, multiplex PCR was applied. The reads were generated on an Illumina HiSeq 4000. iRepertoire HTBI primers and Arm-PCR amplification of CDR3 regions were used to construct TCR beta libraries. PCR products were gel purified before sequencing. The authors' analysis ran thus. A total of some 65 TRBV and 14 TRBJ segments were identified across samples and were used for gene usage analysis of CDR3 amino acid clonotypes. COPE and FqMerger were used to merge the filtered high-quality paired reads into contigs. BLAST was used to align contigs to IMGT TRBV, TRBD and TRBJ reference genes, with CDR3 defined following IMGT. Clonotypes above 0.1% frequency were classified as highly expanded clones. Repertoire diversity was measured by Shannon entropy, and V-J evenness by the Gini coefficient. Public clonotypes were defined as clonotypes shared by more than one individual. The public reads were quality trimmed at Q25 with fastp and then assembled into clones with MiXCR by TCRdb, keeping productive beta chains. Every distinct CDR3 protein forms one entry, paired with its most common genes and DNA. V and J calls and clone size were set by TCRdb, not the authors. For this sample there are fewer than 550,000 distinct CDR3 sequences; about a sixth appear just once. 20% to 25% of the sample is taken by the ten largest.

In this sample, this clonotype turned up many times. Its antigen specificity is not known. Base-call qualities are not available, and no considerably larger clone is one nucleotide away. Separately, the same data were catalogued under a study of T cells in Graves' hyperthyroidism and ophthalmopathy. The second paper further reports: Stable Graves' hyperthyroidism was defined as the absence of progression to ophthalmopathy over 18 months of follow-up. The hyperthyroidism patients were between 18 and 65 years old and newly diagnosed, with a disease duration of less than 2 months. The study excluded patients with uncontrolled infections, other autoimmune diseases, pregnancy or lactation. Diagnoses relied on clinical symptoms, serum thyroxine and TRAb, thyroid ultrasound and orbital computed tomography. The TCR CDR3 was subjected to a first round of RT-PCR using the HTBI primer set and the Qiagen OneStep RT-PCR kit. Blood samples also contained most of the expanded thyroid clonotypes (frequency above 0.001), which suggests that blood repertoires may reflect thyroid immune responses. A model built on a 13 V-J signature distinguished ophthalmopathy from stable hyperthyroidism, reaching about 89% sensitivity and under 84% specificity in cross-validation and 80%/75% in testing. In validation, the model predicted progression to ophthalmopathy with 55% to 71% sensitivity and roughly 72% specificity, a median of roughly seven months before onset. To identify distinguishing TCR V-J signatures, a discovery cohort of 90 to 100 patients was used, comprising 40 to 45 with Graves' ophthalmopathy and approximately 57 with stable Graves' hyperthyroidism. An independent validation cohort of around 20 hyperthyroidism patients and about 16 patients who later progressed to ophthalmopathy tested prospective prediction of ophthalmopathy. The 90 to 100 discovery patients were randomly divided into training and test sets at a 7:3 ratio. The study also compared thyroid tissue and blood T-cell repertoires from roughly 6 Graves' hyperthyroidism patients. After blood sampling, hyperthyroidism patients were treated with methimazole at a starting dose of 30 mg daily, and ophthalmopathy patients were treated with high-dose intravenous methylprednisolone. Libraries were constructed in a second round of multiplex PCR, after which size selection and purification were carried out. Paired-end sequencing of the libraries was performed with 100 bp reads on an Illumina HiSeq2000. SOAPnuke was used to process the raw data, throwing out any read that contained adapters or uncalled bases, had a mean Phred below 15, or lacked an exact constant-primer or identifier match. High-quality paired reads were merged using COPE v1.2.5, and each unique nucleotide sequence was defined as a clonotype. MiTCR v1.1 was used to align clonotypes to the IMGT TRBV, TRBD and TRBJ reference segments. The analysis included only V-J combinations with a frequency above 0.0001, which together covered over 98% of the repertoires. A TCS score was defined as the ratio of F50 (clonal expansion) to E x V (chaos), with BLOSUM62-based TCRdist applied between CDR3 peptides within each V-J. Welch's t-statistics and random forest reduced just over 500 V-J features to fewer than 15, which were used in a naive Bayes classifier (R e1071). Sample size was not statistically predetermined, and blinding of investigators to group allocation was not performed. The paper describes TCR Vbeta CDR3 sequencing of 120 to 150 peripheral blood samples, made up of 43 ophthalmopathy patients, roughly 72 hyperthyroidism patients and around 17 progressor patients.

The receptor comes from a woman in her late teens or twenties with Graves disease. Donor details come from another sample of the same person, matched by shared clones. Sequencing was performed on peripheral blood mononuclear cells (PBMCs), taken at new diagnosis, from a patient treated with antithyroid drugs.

The nucleotides are TGTGCCAGCAGCTCGGACTCCTCTGGACGGAATGAGCAGTTCTTC. Its amino acids are CASSSDSSGRNEQFF. The receptor chain draws on TRBV11-2 and TRBJ2-1; the D gene is perhaps TRBD2, on 5 matching bases. The germline V gene sets CDR1 to SGHAT and CDR2 to FQNNGV. The CDR3, from cysteine to phenylalanine, totals 15 residues. Only CDR3 DNA is held: 45 bases, read in frame from base 1. Cut back by 4 bases and 7 bases, the V and J ends lie 17 bases apart.